This TCR beta chain was observed in a study of T-cell memory formation after mild COVID-19. Study background: Each donor largely had its own TCR clusters.

This CDR3 has 16 residues. Trimming took off 6 bases at V and 4 bases at J, with 16 bases between the two ends. The germline gives CDR1 KGHSH, CDR2 LQKENI. Details on this clonotype: The antigen remains unidentified.

TCRdb recomputed calls from the 5' RACE reads with MiXCR, one row per CDR3 protein. Of some 130,000 distinct CDR3 sequences listed, roughly 6% were seen once; the top ten hold about 2.2%. Regarding the study as a whole: Within pre-infection memory, some responding clones were found, suggesting cross-reactive memory joined. Mainly CM and EM harbored the contracting CD4+ clones; mainly EMRA harbored the CD8+ ones.

V is TRBV18 and J is TRBJ2-6; D gene unclear. The TCR sequence derives from an adult woman who had mild COVID-19 (a few samples of this study predate the infection). Cell type and time point are not known. The sequencing input was PBMCs or a T cell subset sorted from them (not recorded which). The CDR3 spells CASSGLTPLGANVLTF. The CDR3 DNA is TGTGCCAGCTCGGGATTGACTCCTCTCGGGGCCAACGTCCTGACTTTC.